This TCR beta chain was documented in a study of Ad26.COV2.S vaccination and SARS-CoV-2 variants. Study-wide results and limits: Vaccinees displayed broader spike-specific TCR repertoires than placebo recipients. Possibly, TCR breadth and depth analyses underestimated total T cell responses.

V lost 5 bases to trimming and J lost 6 bases; unmatched junction nucleotides: 8. Germline CDR1 is SGHDN and CDR2 is FVKESK. The CDR3 is 14 residues long. The data were produced by immunoSEQ multiplex PCR, yet TCRdb's version contains in-frame clones alone and is incomplete. The table includes about 350,000 clones, approximately 86% detected once. Treatment here: roughly 19 received Ad26.COV2.S at low or high dose, single or two shots; 5 received placebo; per-sample allocation not given. Repertoires come from day 63 after the first vaccine or placebo injection. This clone was observed a few times. Its antigen is not known.

The sequence came from a person between 18 and 65 years old who received the Ad26.COV2.S COVID-19 vaccine or a placebo. The input for sequencing was peripheral blood, taken in a trial of Ad26.COV2.S vaccine versus placebo. The chain links TRBV14 to TRBJ2-7, with 9 bases that match TRBD1. The CDR3 sequence: CASSVGQGPVEQYF. For the CDR3, the DNA is TGTGCCAGCAGCGTGGGACAGGGTCCTGTCGAGCAGTACTTC.